Sequencing of this T cell receptor (beta chain) was carried out in a study of post-analysis software for immune sequencing data. Study-wide findings and caveats: Patients used a few TRBV segments, including TRBV5-6, TRBV5-1 and TRBV20-1, more often than controls. Same-batch preparations were strongly co-clustered by F measure.

This CDR3 has 14 residues. Researchers reported that TCR beta cDNA libraries carried unique molecular identifiers. Via MiXCR, TCRdb re-called the PCR reads, giving one row per CDR3 protein. The sample holds some 240,000 distinct CDR3 sequences, 30% to 45% seen once. Regarding this clonotype: What it binds is not known.

V and J are TRBV21-1 and TRBJ1-1; the listed D gene, TRBD1, was not tested against the DNA. TRBV21-1 is listed as a pseudogene. Source material: blood. The sequence was obtained from a girl between 10 and 17 years old with multiple sclerosis. The CDR3 bases are TGTGCCAGCAGCAAAAGGGAGGGGGCCACTGAAGCTTTCTTT. Its protein product is CASSKREGATEAFF.